The source of this T cell receptor (beta chain) is a study of T cell responses to AZD1222 COVID-19 vaccine (dated by TCRdb to about 2021). With regard to the full study: AZD1222 recipients whose second dose came at about 4 weeks and those whose second dose came at about 12 weeks were combined into one group, since spike-specific TCR depth and breadth did not differ between the two schedules. Trial participants were enrolled into age subgroups of 18-55, 56-69 and 70-plus years, which contained about 150, 27 and 61 TCR-sequenced participants, respectively. TCR sequencing was performed for fewer than 250 trial participants, of whom roughly 200 were given two doses of AZD1222 and some 25 were given two doses of MenACWY control vaccine.

The CDR3 regions of human TCRbeta chains were analyzed by immunosequencing. The published analysis was carried out like this. Repertoire TCRs were matched against a reference library of SARS-CoV-2-specific TCRs generated with the MIRA antigen-specificity platform. Breadth was defined as the fraction of unique TCRs that were SARS-CoV-2-associated. Depth was defined as the fraction of total T cells that were SARS-CoV-2-associated. Using the MIRA data, every spike-specific TCR was mapped to the spike region that the TCR reacted to and assigned to either a CD4 or a CD8 class. Log10-transformed breadth and depth values were compared by one-way ANOVA with Sidak's multiple comparisons tests. TCRdb re-hosts the immuneACCESS table, in-frame sequences only. Its copies lack some clones; in the studies checked, an unresolved V gene accounts for under half of them, and the cause for the rest is not known. The V and J calls and clone size were taken over from that table, and D and trimming were inferred from the DNA. This sample gives some 140,000 clones in total; 85% to 90% of them show up just once. The top ten constitute 4.5% to 6.5% of the sample.

Results and caveats for the whole study, not just this receptor: Vaccine-associated CD4 TCRs spanned the whole spike protein, with dominant responses in regions 160-218 and 743-854. The 56-69-year group was small, and its depth increase did not reach significance, likely because of low power. A significant rise in spike-specific TCR breadth and depth was observed after two AZD1222 doses relative to day 0 and relative to MenACWY recipients. Participants were mostly white British and included more females than males, and it was suggested by the authors that clonal diversity may have been underestimated. Because no day 14 peak-response samples were available, repertoires were characterized only after the peak T cell response. Nearly half of unique spike-specific TCRs reportedly recognized epitopes outside regions mutated in the B.1.351 and B.1.1.7 variants. Conclusions about previously exposed vaccinees were limited because only six AZD1222 recipients were SARS-CoV-2 seropositive at baseline.

The sample's time point label is to be understood as: baseline before first vaccination. Vaccinee samples came from UK trials COV001 and COV002, including a single-blind randomized controlled phase 2/3 trial of AZD1222 (ChAdOx1 nCoV-19) in healthy adults. Trial participant PBMC samples were collected at day 0 and day 28 after the second dose for TCRbeta chain sequencing. Sequences SGHDN (CDR1) and FVKESK (CDR2) are obtained from the germline V gene. V and J are trimmed by 2 bases and 10 bases, and the gene matches miss 12 bases of the junction. Reading from cysteine to phenylalanine, the CDR3 counts 18 amino acids. The kept DNA is CDR3 alone, 54 bases in frame from the first base. This clone has only one observation. Its antigen is currently not known. No much larger clone exists at a distance of one base, and base qualities are not known.

The source was peripheral blood, collected on day 0 of AZD1222 vaccination. This TCR came from an adult in good health. The V gene is TRBV14 and the J gene is TRBJ1-6; 12 bases in between match TRBD1. Here is the DNA: TGTGCCAGCAGCCAACGCCGGGACAGGGGGCGTTTTGGATCACCCCTCCACTTT. It specifies CASSQRRDRGRFGSPLHF. Outside the CDR3, residues come from the reference TRBV14 and TRBJ1-6 proteins, so the full variable domain is: EAGVTQFPSHSVIEKGQTVTLRCDPISGHDNLYWYRRVMGKEIKFLLHFVKESKQDESGMPNNRFLAERTGGTYSTLKVQPAELEDSGVYFCASSQRRDRGRFGSPLHFGNGTRLTVT.